This entry lists 11 T cell receptor beta chains sequenced from one sample in a study of T-cell memory formation after mild COVID-19. TCRdb re-called the 5' RACE reads through MiXCR, storing one row per CDR3 protein. The sample lists 250,000 or so distinct CDR3 sequences, more than 8% occurring once. Sequencing used PBMCs or a T cell subset sorted from them (not recorded which). These receptors all come from a young man who had mild COVID-19 (a few samples of this study predate the infection). Cell type and time point are not known.

The chain joins TRBV20-1 to TRBJ2-7; maybe TRBD2 (6 bases). Germline lookup yields CDR1 DFQATT and CDR2 SNEGSKA (reference sequence). The CDR3 runs 13 residues. V lost 4 bases and J lost 2, with 12 bases in between. This chain's CDR3 is CSAMAGTAYEQYF. The DNA of the CDR3 is TGCAGTGCTATGGCGGGGACGGCCTACGAGCAGTACTTC.

This clonotype has ten or more counts. The chain couples TRBV7-2 to TRBJ2-1; a weak D match, TRBD1 (5 bases). There are 15 residues in the CDR3. Trimming cost V 5 bases and J 0 bases, with 11 bases left between them. Germline CDR1 SGHTA, CDR2 FQGNSA. For the CDR3, the DNA is TGTGCCAGCAGCAAGGACACCAACTCCTACAATGAGCAGTTCTTC. Translating it yields CASSKDTNSYNEQFF.

This clonotype appeared many times. The chain has TRBV12-3 or TRBV12-4 and TRBJ1-5; 7 bases fit TRBD1. This CDR3 spans 13 amino acids. V gave up 5 bases and J gave up 4 bases; unmatched junction bases: 2. The CDR3 DNA is TGTGCCAGCAGTGCACAGGGGAATCAGCCCCAGCATTTT. Translated: CASSAQGNQPQHF.

This clonotype has more than one count but fewer than ten. The J gene is TRBJ1-1, the V gene TRBV7-2, with 9 nucleotides matching TRBD1. CDR1 and CDR2 (germline): SGHTA, FQGNSA. The CDR3 is made up of 14 amino acids. V lost 5 bases, J lost 5 bases, and 6 bases stayed unmatched. CDR3 sequence (DNA): TGTGCCAGCAGCCGGGACAGGGCCGGAACTGAAGCTTTCTTT. This codes for CASSRDRAGTEAFF.

The chain has TRBV5-5 and TRBJ1-2; 8 nucleotides align to TRBD1. Germline CDR1 reads SGHKS; CDR2 reads YYEKEE (reference sequence). The V and J ends lost 2 bases and 8 bases, in that order; junction bases with no gene match: 5. The CDR3 spans 13 residues. The CDR3 spells CASSFRTGPGYTF. As DNA, the CDR3 is TGTGCCAGCAGCTTCCGGACAGGGCCCGGCTACACCTTC.

This clonotype was found many times. The V call is TRBV4-3, the J call TRBJ2-7; D gene ambiguous. V lost 4 bases and J lost 3, with 16 bases in between. The germline CDR1 and CDR2 sequences are LGHNA and YSLEER. CDR3 length: 15 residues. This CDR3 is CASSRITVLCYEQYF. CDR3 DNA: TGCGCCAGCAGCCGAATTACGGTCCTGTGCTACGAGCAGTACTTC.

In this sample, this clonotype turned up a few times. V gene TRBV5-1 combines with J gene TRBJ1-1, with D perhaps matching TRBD1 (6 bases). From germline, CDR1 is SGHRS and CDR2 YFSETQ. The CDR3 runs to 14 residues. Trimming left V 2 bases short and J 1 base short, with 9 bases between. The CDR3 spells CASSFTGTNTEAFF. In DNA, the CDR3 is TGCGCCAGCAGCTTTACAGGGACGAACACTGAAGCTTTCTTT.

There are many counts of this clonotype. One end of the junction fails to match germline, which may point to a read error. The chain employs TRBV30 and TRBJ2-2; perhaps TRBD1 as D (5 bases). Germline CDR1 and CDR2: GTSNPN and SVGIG (reference sequence). The CDR3 is 13 amino acids. CDR3 protein: CAWGVQGLGELFF. The CDR3 DNA sequence: TGTGCCTGGGGTGTTCAGGGTCTCGGGGAGCTGTTTTTT.

This CDR3 is CASSMGVTSPQYF. As DNA, the CDR3 is TGTGCCAGTAGTATGGGGGTAACGAGCCCCCAGTACTTC. This rearrangement joins TRBV19 to TRBJ2-5; D is tentatively TRBD1 or TRBD2 (5 bases each). V gave up 3 bases and J gave up 9 bases, with 14 bases separating them. The CDR3 has 13 amino acids. Germline CDR1 is LNHDA and CDR2 is SQIVND (reference sequence).

The sample holds many counts of this clonotype. The rearrangement links TRBV7-2 to TRBJ1-2; tentative D call: TRBD1 (5 bases). The germline V gene encodes CDR1 SGHTA and CDR2 FQGNSA. Between the trimmed V and J ends, which lost 6 bases and 0 bases, there was a span of 17 bases. The CDR3 runs to 16 residues. The CDR3 loop is CASSRGYLEANYGYTF. The CDR3, as DNA: TGTGCCAGCAGTCGGGGCTATCTCGAAGCTAACTATGGCTACACCTTC.

This clonotype showed up just a few times. This chain uses TRBV5-6 with TRBJ2-7, with D maybe TRBD1 (7 bases). The CDR3 has 15 residues. CDR1 is SGHDT, CDR2 YYEEEE, per germline. The V gene lost 2 bases and the J gene lost 0 bases, with 12 bases spanning the gap. The CDR3 sequence is CASSFAGQPSYEQYV. As DNA, the CDR3 is TGTGCCAGCAGCTTTGCGGGACAGCCCTCCTACGAGCAGTACGTC.